This is a list of T cell receptor beta chains from one sample in a study of cytomegalovirus exposure and HLA in healthy donors. Profiled with immunoSEQ multiplex PCR; TCRdb holds only in-frame clones, not every one. The data show some 98,000 clones, 81% seen once. Sequencing input: PBMCs. These receptor sequences come from a human donor in good health. The CDR3 runs from the conserved cysteine through the conserved F or W. The order of the fields is CDR3 protein, CDR3 length, V gene, J gene.

CDR3 protein: CASSSPTGGGSPLHF
CDR3 length: 15
V gene: TRBV7-9
J gene: TRBJ1-6

CDR3 protein: CASSLEVGTENTEAFF
CDR3 length: 16
V gene: TRBV5-1
J gene: TRBJ1-1

CDR3 protein: CASSDGGPGAGELFF
CDR3 length: 15
V gene: TRBV2
J gene: TRBJ2-2

CDR3 protein: CASSLGVAGATDTQYF
CDR3 length: 16
V gene: TRBV28
J gene: TRBJ2-3

CDR3 protein: CASSHRPLAGLQETQYF
CDR3 length: 17
V gene: TRBV4-2
J gene: TRBJ2-5

CDR3 protein: CASSRVADYTDTQYF
CDR3 length: 15
V gene: TRBV14
J gene: TRBJ2-3

CDR3 protein: CASSLAGLAGVNEQFF
CDR3 length: 16
V gene: TRBV11-1
J gene: TRBJ2-1

CDR3 protein: CASSLGGGNYNEQFF
CDR3 length: 15
V gene: TRBV5-1
J gene: TRBJ2-1

CDR3 protein: CSGRVDEKLFF
CDR3 length: 11
V gene: TRBV29-1
J gene: TRBJ1-4

CDR3 protein: CSVGDFRWRISGELFF
CDR3 length: 16
V gene: TRBV29-1
J gene: TRBJ2-2

CDR3 protein: CASGPRAYEQYF
CDR3 length: 12
V gene: TRBV12-5
J gene: TRBJ2-7

CDR3 protein: CASREPGQINTEAFF
CDR3 length: 15
V gene: TRBV6-1
J gene: TRBJ1-1

CDR3 protein: CASSRTGDQPQHF
CDR3 length: 13
V gene: TRBV18
J gene: TRBJ1-5

CDR3 protein: CASSVDRSSGSPSSYEQYF
CDR3 length: 19
V gene: TRBV9
J gene: TRBJ2-7

CDR3 protein: CASSLSDRGRNEQFF
CDR3 length: 15
V gene: TRBV5-8
J gene: TRBJ2-1

CDR3 protein: CASSSATGAGANVLTF
CDR3 length: 16
V gene: TRBV9
J gene: TRBJ2-6

CDR3 protein: CASRNAGLGNQPQHF
CDR3 length: 15
V gene: TRBV6-5
J gene: TRBJ1-5

CDR3 protein: CAWSTPGLSSYNEQFF
CDR3 length: 16
V gene: TRBV30
J gene: TRBJ2-1

CDR3 protein: CASSPLPGDYSGNTIYF
CDR3 length: 17
V gene: TRBV18
J gene: TRBJ1-3

CDR3 protein: CASSPTEFYGYTF
CDR3 length: 13
V gene: TRBV27
J gene: TRBJ1-2

CDR3 protein: CASSLRQGWSTF
CDR3 length: 12
V gene: TRBV7-2
J gene: TRBJ1-2

CDR3 protein: CASSSDRGGTEAFF
CDR3 length: 14
V gene: TRBV2
J gene: TRBJ1-1

CDR3 protein: CASSLATGAGTEAFF
CDR3 length: 15
V gene: TRBV11-1
J gene: TRBJ1-1

CDR3 protein: CASSLVVGGSSYNEQFF
CDR3 length: 17
V gene: TRBV7-2
J gene: TRBJ2-1

CDR3 protein: CASSDTLPGLYYNEQFF
CDR3 length: 17
V gene: TRBV6-1
J gene: TRBJ2-1

CDR3 protein: CASKLRDTRTDTQYF
CDR3 length: 15
V gene: TRBV2
J gene: TRBJ2-3

CDR3 protein: CASSPLTGRYEQYF
CDR3 length: 14
V gene: TRBV14
J gene: TRBJ2-7

CDR3 protein: CASSLTGGRGKAFF
CDR3 length: 14
V gene: TRBV6-5
J gene: TRBJ1-1

CDR3 protein: CASSRDRGGEAFF
CDR3 length: 13
V gene: TRBV9
J gene: TRBJ1-1

CDR3 protein: CASTPSGLARNEQFF
CDR3 length: 15
V gene: TRBV27
J gene: TRBJ2-1